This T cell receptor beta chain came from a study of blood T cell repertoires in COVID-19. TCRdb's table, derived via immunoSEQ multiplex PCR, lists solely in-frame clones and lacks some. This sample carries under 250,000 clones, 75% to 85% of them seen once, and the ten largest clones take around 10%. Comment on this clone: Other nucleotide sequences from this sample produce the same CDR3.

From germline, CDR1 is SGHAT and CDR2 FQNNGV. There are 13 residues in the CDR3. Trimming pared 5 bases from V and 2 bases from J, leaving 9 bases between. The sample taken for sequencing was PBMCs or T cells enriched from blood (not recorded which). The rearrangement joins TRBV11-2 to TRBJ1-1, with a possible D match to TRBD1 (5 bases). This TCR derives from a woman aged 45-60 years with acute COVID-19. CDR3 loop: CASSRQTNTEAFF. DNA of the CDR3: TGTGCCAGCAGCCGACAGACCAACACTGAAGCTTTCTTT. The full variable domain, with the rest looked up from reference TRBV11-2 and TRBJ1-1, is EAGVAQSPRYKIIEKRQSVAFWCNPISGHATLYWYQQILGQGPKLLIQFQNNGVVDDSQLPKDRFSAERLKGVDSTLKIQPAKLEDSAVYLCASSRQTNTEAFFGQGTRLTVV.